These 2 T cell receptor beta chains share one sample of origin, sequenced in a study of shared clonotypes between healthy human individuals. Sequenced by immunoSEQ multiplex PCR; TCRdb stores in-frame clones only, minus some. The sample carries approximately 320,000 clones, around 74% recorded once. What was sequenced was memory CD4+ T cells sorted from blood. Subset: CD45RA-negative fraction. These receptors originate from a man aged 25 to 40 in good health.

This clone was seen a single time. The genes are TRBV11-3 and TRBJ2-1, with 12 bases lining up with TRBD2. V dropped 0 bases and J dropped 8; count of bases not matched to a gene: 2. The length of the CDR3 is 15 residues. CDR1 is SGHNT, CDR2 YENEEA, per germline. DNA of the CDR3: TGTGCCAGCAGCTTAGAGACTAGCGGGAGCCATGAGCAGTTCTTC. As protein: CASSLETSGSHEQFF.

The chain uses TRBV14 and TRBJ2-7, with 9 bases matching TRBD2. Germline V lookup: CDR1 SGHDN, CDR2 FVKESK. There are 15 residues in the CDR3. J gave up 4 bases and V 5 bases, and 9 bases lay outside the gene matches. DNA of the CDR3: TGTGCCAGCAGCTATAGCGGGAGTGGGGTGTACGAGCAGTACTTC. Its protein product is CASSYSGSGVYEQYF.